Sequencing of this T cell receptor (beta chain) was carried out in a study of blood T cell repertoires in COVID-19. Sequencing was performed with immunoSEQ multiplex PCR; in TCRdb, only in-frame clones are kept and a portion is missing. This table holds about 130,000 clones, approximately 82% found once. The TCR comes from a man in his forties with active or convalescent COVID-19. Specimen: peripheral blood.

In DNA, the CDR3 is TGCGCCAGCAGCTTGGTTGGGGAGGCGAACTATGGCTACACCTTC. Translation: CASSLVGEANYGYTF. V and J are TRBV5-1 and TRBJ1-2; D remains unclear. CDR1 and CDR2 (germline): SGHRS, YFSETQ. The CDR3 runs 15 residues. Trimming stripped 0 bases from V and 2 bases from J, with 11 bases between.